This T cell receptor (beta chain) was recovered during a study of T cells after yellow fever vaccination. Whole-study context: SMART-Seq v4 Ultra Low Input handled preparation of low-cell-number fractions. General study findings and limits: Sorted repertoires could include abundant contaminating clonotypes from bulk cells. Peaking on day 5 versus 15, the secondary response was faster but weaker.

A 5'RACE template-switching step, the method used to make TCR cDNA, added a universal primer site and UMIs. TCRdb reprocessed the 5' RACE reads with MiXCR, giving one entry per CDR3 protein. The sample has some 300,000 distinct CDR3 sequences; around 3.6% are singletons. In this sample, this clonotype turned up many times. As yet, its antigen is unknown. Germline V gene lookup returns CDR1 KGHSH and CDR2 LQKENI. The CDR3 is made up of 13 amino acids. V lost 3 bases and J lost 9, with 9 bases in between. The sequence derives from a man in his late teens or twenties who received the YFV17D yellow fever vaccine. The sample was PBMCs, taken on the day of the yellow fever booster vaccination. The genes are TRBV18 and TRBJ2-6, with D hard to call. CDR3 loop: CASSPPAVNVLTF. CDR3 nucleotide sequence: TGTGCCAGCTCACCCCCCGCGGTCAACGTCCTGACTTTC.